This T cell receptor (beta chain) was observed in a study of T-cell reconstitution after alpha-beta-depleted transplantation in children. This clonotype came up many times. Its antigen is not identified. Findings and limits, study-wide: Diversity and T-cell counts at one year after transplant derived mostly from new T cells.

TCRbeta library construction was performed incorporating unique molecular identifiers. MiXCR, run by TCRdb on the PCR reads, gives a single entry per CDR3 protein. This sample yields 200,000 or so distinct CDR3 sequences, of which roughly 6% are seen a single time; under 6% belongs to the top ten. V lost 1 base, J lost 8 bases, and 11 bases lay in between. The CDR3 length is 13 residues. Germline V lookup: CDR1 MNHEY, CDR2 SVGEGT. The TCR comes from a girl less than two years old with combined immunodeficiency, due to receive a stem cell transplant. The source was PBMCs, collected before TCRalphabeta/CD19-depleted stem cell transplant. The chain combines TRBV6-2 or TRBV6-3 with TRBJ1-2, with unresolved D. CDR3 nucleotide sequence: TGTGCCAGCAGTTACTGGTCCTCGCGCGGCTACACCTTC. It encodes CASSYWSSRGYTF.